The 17 T cell receptor beta chains below all came from one sample that was sequenced in a study of T-cell memory formation after mild COVID-19. TCRdb re-derived calls from the 5' RACE reads in MiXCR, one entry per CDR3 protein. The sample has about 320,000 distinct CDR3 sequences, roughly an eighth seen once; the top ten hold around a fifth. The specimen was PBMCs or a T cell subset sorted from them (not recorded which). The receptors here all came from a man younger than 35 who had mild COVID-19 (a few samples of this study predate the infection). Cell type and time point are not known.

V usage is TRBV7-9 and J usage is TRBJ2-7; weak D call: TRBD1 (6 bases). The germline CDR1 and CDR2 sequences are SEHNR and FQNEAQ (reference sequence). V shed 5 bases and J shed 6 bases, with 11 bases lying between them. The CDR3 spans 12 residues. The chain's CDR3 is CASSVQGGEQYV. CDR3 nucleotide sequence: TGTGCCAGCAGCGTACAGGGTGGCGAGCAGTACGTC.

The chain joins TRBV7-9 to TRBJ2-3; D call uncertain. Trimming stripped 5 bases from V and 6 bases from J, with 12 bases between. Germline-derived CDR1 and CDR2 are SEHNR and FQNEAQ (reference sequence). CDR3 size: 13 residues. The CDR3 bases are TGTGCCAGCAGCCCCCGCCTCGGGGATACGCAGTATTTT. As protein: CASSPRLGDTQYF.

V usage is TRBV5-1 and J usage is TRBJ1-4; no clear D gene. Trimming left V 2 bases short and J 2 bases short, with 7 bases between. CDR1 is SGHRS and CDR2 is YFSETQ in the germline V gene. The CDR3 runs 14 residues. The CDR3 reads CASSLFGTNEKLFF. In DNA form, the CDR3 reads TGCGCCAGCAGCTTATTCGGGACTAATGAAAAACTGTTTTTT. The variable domain in full, completed from reference TRBV5-1 and TRBJ1-4, reads KAGVTQTPRYLIKTRGQQVTLSCSPISGHRSVSWYQQTPGQGLQFLFEYFSETQRNKGNFPGRFSGRQFSNSRSEMNVSTLELGDSALYLCASSLFGTNEKLFFGSGTQLSVL.

The chain carries TRBV5-1 and TRBJ2-2; possibly TRBD1 for D (5 bases). The CDR3 contains 14 residues. Trimming left V 0 bases short and J 3 bases short, with 6 bases between. Germline V gives CDR1 SGHRS, CDR2 YFSETQ. The CDR3 coding sequence is TGCGCCAGCAGCTTGGAGGGGTACACCGGGGAGCTGTTTTTT. Translation: CASSLEGYTGELFF.

This clonotype showed up just a few times. V usage is TRBV4-3 and J usage is TRBJ2-3; 8 bases map to TRBD2. J gave up 1 base and V 0 bases, and 3 bases lay outside the gene matches. Germline V lookup: CDR1 LGHNA, CDR2 YSLEER. CDR3 length: 16 amino acids. The CDR3 DNA follows: TGCGCCAGCAGCCAAGATGGAGCGGGGGGCACAGATACGCAGTATTTT. Translating gives CASSQDGAGGTDTQYF.

This clonotype was recorded many times. This chain uses TRBV10-3 with TRBJ2-6, with D perhaps matching TRBD1 (6 bases). Trimming took 4 bases from V and 0 from J, leaving 10 bases between them. This CDR3 has 16 amino acids. Germline V gives CDR1 ENHRY, CDR2 SYGVKD. CDR3 sequence reads: CAISGTASSGANVLTF. CDR3 nucleotide sequence: TGTGCCATCAGTGGGACAGCCAGCTCTGGGGCCAACGTCCTGACTTTC.

This clonotype has at least ten counts. In DNA form, the CDR3 reads TGTGCCAGCGGATACGGCCCAGGGCCTAACACCGGGGAGCTGTTTTTT. It yields the protein CASGYGPGPNTGELFF. The J gene is TRBJ2-2, the V gene TRBV5-5; the D gene is possibly TRBD1 (5 bases). The length of the CDR3 is 16 residues. CDR1 is SGHKS, CDR2 YYEKEE, per germline (reference sequence). Trimming pared 7 bases from V and 2 bases from J, leaving 18 bases between.

The genes are TRBV6-4 and TRBJ2-2; D is unresolved. Germline values: CDR1 MRHNA, CDR2 SNTAGT. The CDR3 spans 14 residues. V was cut by 3 bases and J by 2 bases, with 7 bases left in between. The DNA for the CDR3 is TGTGCCAGCAGTGAAGGGCTAAACACCGGGGAGCTGTTTTTT. Translation gives CASSEGLNTGELFF.

This clonotype has a count of ten or more. The rearrangement joins TRBV4-1 to TRBJ1-2; maybe TRBD1 (5 bases). In germline, CDR1 is MGHRA, CDR2 YSYEKL. V was trimmed by 0 bases and J by 3 bases, leaving 5 bases between them. The CDR3 has 13 amino acids. The CDR3 coding sequence is TGCGCCAGCAGCCAAGACAGGGACTATGGCTACACCTTC. Protein product: CASSQDRDYGYTF.

The chain joins TRBV20-1 to TRBJ1-5, with D unclear. This CDR3 comprises 12 residues. The germline V and J ends were trimmed by 2 bases and 6 bases, with 8 bases remaining between them. The germline V gene has CDR1 DFQATT and CDR2 SNEGSKA (reference sequence). Here the CDR3 reads CSARRGSQPQHF. DNA for the CDR3: TGCAGTGCTAGACGAGGTTCTCAGCCCCAGCATTTT.

The V and J genes are TRBV4-1 and TRBJ2-2; weak D call: TRBD2 (5 bases). V was clipped by 0 bases and J by 7 bases, with 9 bases between them. Per the germline V gene, CDR1 is MGHRA and CDR2 is YSYEKL. The CDR3 is 14 amino acids. The CDR3 loop is CASSQDRGYGELFF. The CDR3 DNA is TGCGCCAGCAGCCAAGATCGGGGATACGGGGAGCTGTTTTTT.

The chain employs TRBV7-2 and TRBJ2-3; 15 bases align to TRBD2. Germline V gene sequence: CDR1 SGHTA, CDR2 FQGNSA. Trimming removed 0 bases from V and 2 bases from J; junction bases left unmatched: 3. CDR3 length equals 18 residues. The DNA for the CDR3 is TGTGCCAGCAGCTTAGCGGGACTAGCGGGGGGCGACACAGATACGCAGTATTTT. Its protein product is CASSLAGLAGGDTDTQYF.

This clonotype was recorded a few times. The rearrangement links TRBV20-1 to TRBJ2-7; the D call may be TRBD1 or TRBD2 (5 bases each). V was trimmed by 3 bases and J by 4 bases, leaving 13 bases between them. The germline gives CDR1 DFQATT, CDR2 SNEGSKA (reference sequence). The CDR3 runs 13 residues. The DNA for the CDR3 is TGCAGTGCTAGCGTCGGGACCGAGTACGAGCAGTACTTC. It translates to CSASVGTEYEQYF.

The rearrangement links TRBV20-1 to TRBJ2-2, with 8 bases aligning to TRBD2. There are 16 residues in the CDR3. With 1 base clipped from V and 0 bases from J, the junction kept 4 bases outside the gene matches. Germline V gene lookup returns CDR1 DFQATT and CDR2 SNEGSKA (reference sequence). In nucleotides, the CDR3 is TGCAGTGCTAGAGCATCGGGGGGGACGAACACCGGGGAGCTGTTTTTT. Translating it yields CSARASGGTNTGELFF.

This clonotype was recorded at least ten times. V gene TRBV5-1 combines with J gene TRBJ1-1; no definite D call. Germline values: CDR1 SGHRS, CDR2 YFSETQ. Deletions cut 4 bases from V and 8 bases from J, with 9 bases between. The CDR3 consists of 11 residues. The CDR3 DNA reads TGCGCCAGCAGCGGCCAATACGAAGCTTTCTTT. This translates into CASSGQYEAFF.

This chain joins TRBV4-3 and TRBJ2-7, with no clear D. The CDR3 has 15 amino acids. Trimming took 0 bases from V and 2 from J, leaving 11 bases between them. Germline CDR1 reads LGHNA; CDR2 reads YSLEER. The CDR3 region is CASSQDRSRTYEQYF. The CDR3 coding sequence is TGCGCCAGCAGCCAAGATAGGAGCAGAACCTACGAGCAGTACTTC.

This chain joins TRBV29-1 and TRBJ2-2; tentative D call: TRBD2 (5 bases). V was cut by 7 bases and J by 6 bases, with 21 bases left in between. Germline values: CDR1 SQVTM, CDR2 ANQGSEA. CDR3 size: 15 residues. CDR3 nucleotides: TGCAGCGCCGGCCTCCGCAGAGGGAATTCCGGGGAGCTGTTTTTT. Translation gives CSAGLRRGNSGELFF.